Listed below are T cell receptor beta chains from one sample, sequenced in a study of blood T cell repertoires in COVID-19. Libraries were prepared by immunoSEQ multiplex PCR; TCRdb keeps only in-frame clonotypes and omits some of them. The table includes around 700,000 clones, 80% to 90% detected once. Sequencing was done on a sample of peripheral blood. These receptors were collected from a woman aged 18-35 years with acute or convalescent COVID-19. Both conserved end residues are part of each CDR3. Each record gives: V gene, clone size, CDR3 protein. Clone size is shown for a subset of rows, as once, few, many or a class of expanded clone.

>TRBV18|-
CASSPGRDNGYTF
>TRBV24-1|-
CATSGTGYYGYTF
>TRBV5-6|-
CASSTLPGVGAFF
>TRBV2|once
CASSRRWGDTGELFF
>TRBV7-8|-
CASSRLTGNSNQPQHF
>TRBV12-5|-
CASGFRDIDQPQHF
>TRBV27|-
CASSPFMLAGGPGEQFF
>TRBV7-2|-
CASSLALAGDPYEQYF
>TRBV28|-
CASTPKSSYEQYF
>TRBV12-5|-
CASGLAALDRGFPGELFF
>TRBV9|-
CASSVGWGLTEAFF
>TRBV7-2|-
CASRFDSGAYNEQFF
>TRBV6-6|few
CASSTRTGSRNTEAFF
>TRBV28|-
CASSTGVYGYTF
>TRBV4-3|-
CASSQDPLYEQYF
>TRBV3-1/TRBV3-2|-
CASSFALSANYGYTF
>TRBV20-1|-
CSADPGEKLFF
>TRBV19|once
CASGHRVISGVANTEAFF
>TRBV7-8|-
CASTGDSRNSPLHF
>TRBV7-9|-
CASSLEGGTQYF
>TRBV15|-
CATSRDRTEAFF
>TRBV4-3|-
CASSPNLQGEQANYGYTF
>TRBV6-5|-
CASRGQSGNTIYF
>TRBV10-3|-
CAISELGLSSYEQYF
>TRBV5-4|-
CASSFSPGTGLYTEAFF
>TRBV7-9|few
CASSLGVAQRGTNEKLFF
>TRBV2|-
CASSRTGPISNQPQHF
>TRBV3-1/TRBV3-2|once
CASSQAGRTVSYNEQFF
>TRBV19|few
CASSSGVADYGYTF